This is a list of T cell receptor beta chains from one sample in a study of CD8 T cells in Susac syndrome. One entry per CDR3 protein results from TCRdb running MiXCR on the immunoSEQ multiplex PCR reads. The sample includes some 150,000 distinct CDR3 sequences, 95% of them seen just once. Sequencing input: CD8+ T cells from PBMCs. The receptor set was obtained from a human donor with multiple sclerosis. The CDR3 runs from the conserved cysteine through the conserved F or W. A D gene is named only where the DNA matches it firmly. Only part of the rows carry a size: once, few, many, or a class if the clone is expanded.

J gene | D gene | V gene | clone size | CDR3 protein | CDR3 DNA
TRBJ2-2 | - | TRBV24-1 | - | CATSEENTGELFF | TGTGCCACCAGTGAAGAGAACACCGGGGAGCTGTTTTTT
TRBJ1-5 | TRBD1 | TRBV18 | - | CASSLGQVNQPQHF | TGTGCCAGCTCACTCGGACAGGTCAATCAGCCCCAGCATTTT
TRBJ1-1 | - | TRBV6-4 | - | CASSDPGPTVTEAFF | TGTGCCAGCAGTGACCCAGGACCTACGGTCACTGAAGCTTTCTTT
TRBJ1-5 | - | TRBV20-1 | - | CSAPDSHGGNQPQHF | TGCAGTGCCCCGGACTCACACGGGGGCAATCAGCCCCAGCATTTT
TRBJ2-1 | - | TRBV28 | - | CASSPLGVYNEQFF | TGTGCCAGCAGCCCTCTCGGGGTCTACAATGAGCAGTTCTTC
TRBJ2-1 | TRBD2 | TRBV5-6 | - | CASRPLAGHNEQFF | TGTGCCAGCAGGCCTCTAGCGGGGCACAATGAGCAGTTCTTC
TRBJ1-2 | - | TRBV15 | - | CATSRDLTPNYGYTF | TGTGCCACCAGCAGAGATTTGACACCAAACTATGGCTACACCTTC
TRBJ2-7 | - | TRBV4-1 | - | CASSQETARAYEQYF | TGCGCCAGCAGCCAAGAGACAGCGCGGGCCTACGAGCAGTACTTC
TRBJ2-1 | - | TRBV9 | - | CASSVDVGAVHEQFF | TGTGCCAGCAGCGTAGATGTAGGGGCCGTGCATGAGCAGTTCTTC
TRBJ2-7 | TRBD1 | TRBV6-5 | - | CASSLDRGQIEQYF | TGTGCCAGCAGTCTGGACAGGGGGCAGATCGAGCAGTACTTC
TRBJ2-3 | - | TRBV9 | - | CASSVRGYATDTQYF | TGTGCCAGCAGCGTAAGGGGGTATGCCACAGATACGCAGTATTTT
TRBJ1-1 | - | TRBV7-8 | - | CASLDTEAFF | TGTGCCAGTCTGGACACTGAAGCTTTCTTT
TRBJ1-2 | - | TRBV7-6 | - | CASSSTSDGYTF | TGTGCCAGCAGCTCAACCTCGGATGGCTACACCTTC
TRBJ2-1 | - | TRBV20-1 | - | CSARTHQVEQFF | TGCAGTGCGCGGACCCACCAGGTTGAGCAGTTCTTC
TRBJ2-3 | - | TRBV20-1 | - | CSAWTLPDYSITDTQYF | TGCAGTGCCTGGACCCTTCCGGACTACTCAATCACAGATACGCAGTATTTT
TRBJ2-5 | - | TRBV27 | - | CASGFNSEETQYF | TGTGCCAGCGGGTTCAACAGCGAAGAGACCCAGTACTTC
TRBJ2-1 | TRBD2 | TRBV3-1 | - | CASSPGGLAGTLYNEQFF | TGTGCCAGCAGCCCAGGGGGACTAGCGGGGACGCTCTACAATGAGCAGTTCTTC
TRBJ1-6 | - | TRBV19 | - | CATSTSAIPPPGPLHF | TGTGCCACCTCGACATCGGCGATACCACCCCCGGGTCCCCTCCACTTT
TRBJ1-5 | - | TRBV6-5 | - | CASSLNPRSQPQHF | TGTGCCAGCAGTTTAAACCCGAGGAGTCAGCCCCAGCATTTT
TRBJ2-3 | TRBD2 | TRBV12-3/TRBV12-4 | once | CASSSPFGGTFTDTQYF | TGTGCCAGCAGTTCCCCCTTCGGGGGGACCTTCACAGATACGCAGTATTTT
TRBJ1-6 | - | TRBV13 | - | CASSPPQGHNSPLHF | TGTGCCAGCAGCCCCCCGCAGGGACACAATTCACCCCTCCACTTT
TRBJ1-1 | - | TRBV29-1 | - | CSVLPGALHTEAFF | TGCAGCGTCCTACCCGGGGCCTTACACACTGAAGCTTTCTTT
TRBJ1-5 | TRBD1 | TRBV30 | - | CAWSSRQGDQPQHF | TGTGCCTGGAGCAGTCGCCAGGGGGATCAGCCCCAGCATTTT
TRBJ2-1 | TRBD2 | TRBV9 | once | CASSPSGGSYNEQFF | TGTGCCAGCAGCCCGAGCGGGGGCTCCTACAATGAGCAGTTCTTC
TRBJ2-1 | TRBD2 | TRBV15 | once | CATSGRTSQDEQFF | TGTGCCACCAGCGGGAGGACTAGCCAAGATGAGCAGTTCTTC
TRBJ1-5 | - | TRBV7-9 | - | CASSHGANQPQHF | TGTGCCAGCAGCCATGGGGCCAATCAGCCCCAGCATTTT
TRBJ2-2 | - | TRBV27 | - | CASSWLTGELFF | TGTGCCAGCAGTTGGCTGACCGGGGAGCTGTTTTTT